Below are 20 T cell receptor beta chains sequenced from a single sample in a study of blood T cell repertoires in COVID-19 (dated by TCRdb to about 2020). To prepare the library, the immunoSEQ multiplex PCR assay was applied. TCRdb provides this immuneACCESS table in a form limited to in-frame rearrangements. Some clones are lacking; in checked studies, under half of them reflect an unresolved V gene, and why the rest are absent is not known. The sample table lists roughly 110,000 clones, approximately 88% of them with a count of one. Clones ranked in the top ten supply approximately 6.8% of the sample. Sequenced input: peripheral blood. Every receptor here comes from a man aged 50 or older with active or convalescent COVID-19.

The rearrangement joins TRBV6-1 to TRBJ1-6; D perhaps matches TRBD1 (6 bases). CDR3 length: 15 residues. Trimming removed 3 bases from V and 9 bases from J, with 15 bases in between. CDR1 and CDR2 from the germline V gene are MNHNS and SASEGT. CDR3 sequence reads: CASSDGWTVPSPLHF. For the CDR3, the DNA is TGTGCCAGCAGTGACGGGTGGACAGTGCCTTCACCCCTCCACTTT.

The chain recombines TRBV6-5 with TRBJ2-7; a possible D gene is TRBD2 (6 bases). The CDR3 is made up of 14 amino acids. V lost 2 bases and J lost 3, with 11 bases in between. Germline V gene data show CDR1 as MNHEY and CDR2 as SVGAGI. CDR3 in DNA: TGTGCCAGCAGTTACCGGGAGCGGTTCTACGAGCAGTACTTC. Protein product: CASSYRERFYEQYF.

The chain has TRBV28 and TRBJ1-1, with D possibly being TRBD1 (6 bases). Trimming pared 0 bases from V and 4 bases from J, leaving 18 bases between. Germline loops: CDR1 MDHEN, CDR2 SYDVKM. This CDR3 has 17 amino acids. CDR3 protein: CASSLWRGGILLTEAFF. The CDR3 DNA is TGTGCCAGCAGTTTATGGAGGGGGGGGATCCTCCTCACTGAAGCTTTCTTT.

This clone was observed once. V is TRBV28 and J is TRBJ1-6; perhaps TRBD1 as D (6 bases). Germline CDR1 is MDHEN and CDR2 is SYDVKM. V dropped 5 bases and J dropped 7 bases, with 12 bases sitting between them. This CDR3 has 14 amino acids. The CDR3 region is CASSPGQINSPLHF. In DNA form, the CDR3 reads TGTGCCAGCAGTCCGGGACAAATCAATTCACCCCTCCACTTT.

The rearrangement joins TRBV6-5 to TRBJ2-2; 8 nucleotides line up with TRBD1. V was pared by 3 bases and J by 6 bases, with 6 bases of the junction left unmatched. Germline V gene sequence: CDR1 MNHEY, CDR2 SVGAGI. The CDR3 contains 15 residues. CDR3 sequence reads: CASSYQGTGPGELFF. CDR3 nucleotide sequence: TGTGCCAGCAGTTATCAAGGGACAGGACCCGGGGAGCTGTTTTTT.

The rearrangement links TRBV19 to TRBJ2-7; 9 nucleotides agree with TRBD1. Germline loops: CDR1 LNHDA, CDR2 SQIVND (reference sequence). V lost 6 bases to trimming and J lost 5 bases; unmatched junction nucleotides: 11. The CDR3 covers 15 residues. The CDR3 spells CASSDLQGALNEQYF. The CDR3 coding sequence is TGTGCCAGTAGCGACCTACAGGGGGCGCTGAACGAGCAGTACTTC.

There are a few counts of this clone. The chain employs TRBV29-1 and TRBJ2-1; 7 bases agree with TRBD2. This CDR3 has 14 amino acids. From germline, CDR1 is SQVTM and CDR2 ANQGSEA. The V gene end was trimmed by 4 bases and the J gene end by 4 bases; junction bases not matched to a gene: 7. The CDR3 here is CSVGSGTIYNEQFF. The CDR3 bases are TGCAGCGTTGGATCGGGGACTATATACAATGAGCAGTTCTTC.

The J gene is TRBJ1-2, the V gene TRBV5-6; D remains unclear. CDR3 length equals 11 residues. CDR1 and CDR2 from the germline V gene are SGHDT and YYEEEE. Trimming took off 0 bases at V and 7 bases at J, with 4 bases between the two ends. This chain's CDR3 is CASSLGLGYTF. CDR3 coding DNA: TGTGCCAGCAGCTTGGGGCTTGGCTACACCTTC.

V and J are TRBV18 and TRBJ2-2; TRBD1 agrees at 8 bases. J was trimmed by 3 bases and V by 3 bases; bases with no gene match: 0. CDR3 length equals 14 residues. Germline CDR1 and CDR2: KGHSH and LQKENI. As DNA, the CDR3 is TGTGCCAGCTCACCGACAGGGGACACCGGGGAGCTGTTTTTT. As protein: CASSPTGDTGELFF.

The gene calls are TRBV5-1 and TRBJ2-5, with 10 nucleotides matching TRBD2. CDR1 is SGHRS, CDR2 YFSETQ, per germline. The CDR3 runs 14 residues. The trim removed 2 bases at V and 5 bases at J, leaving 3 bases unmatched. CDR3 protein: CASSLSAGGETQYF. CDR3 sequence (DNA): TGCGCCAGCAGCTTATCAGCGGGAGGGGAGACCCAGTACTTC.

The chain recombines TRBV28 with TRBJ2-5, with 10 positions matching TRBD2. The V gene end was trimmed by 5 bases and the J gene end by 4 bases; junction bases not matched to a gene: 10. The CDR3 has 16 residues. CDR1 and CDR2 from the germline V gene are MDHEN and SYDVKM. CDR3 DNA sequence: TGTGCCAGCAGTAAACCCGGGACTAGCGATAGAGAGACCCAGTACTTC. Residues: CASSKPGTSDRETQYF.

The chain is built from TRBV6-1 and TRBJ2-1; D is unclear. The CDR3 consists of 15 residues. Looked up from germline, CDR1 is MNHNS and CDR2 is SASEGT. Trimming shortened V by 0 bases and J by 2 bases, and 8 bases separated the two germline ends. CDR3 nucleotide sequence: TGTGCCAGCAGTGAAGCGCAGAATGCCTACAATGAGCAGTTCTTC. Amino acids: CASSEAQNAYNEQFF.

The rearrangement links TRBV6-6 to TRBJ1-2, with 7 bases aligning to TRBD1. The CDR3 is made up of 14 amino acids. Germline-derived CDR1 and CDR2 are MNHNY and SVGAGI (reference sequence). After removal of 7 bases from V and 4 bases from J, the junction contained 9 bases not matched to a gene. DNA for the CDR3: TGTGCCAGCAACCAGGACAGGATCTCCTATGGCTACACCTTC. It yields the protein CASNQDRISYGYTF.

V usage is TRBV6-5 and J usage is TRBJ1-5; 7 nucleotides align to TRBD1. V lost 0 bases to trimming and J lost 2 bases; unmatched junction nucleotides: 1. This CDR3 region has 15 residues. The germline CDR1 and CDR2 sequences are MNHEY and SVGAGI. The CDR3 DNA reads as TGTGCCAGCAGTTACTCAGGACAGGGCAATCAGCCCCAGCATTTT. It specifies CASSYSGQGNQPQHF.

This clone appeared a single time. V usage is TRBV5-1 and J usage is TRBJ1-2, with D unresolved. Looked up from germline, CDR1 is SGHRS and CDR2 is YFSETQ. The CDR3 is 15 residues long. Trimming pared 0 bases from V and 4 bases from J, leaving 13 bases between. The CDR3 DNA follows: TGCGCCAGCAGCTTGGTTTACCGGTCTGTCTATGGCTACACCTTC. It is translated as CASSLVYRSVYGYTF.

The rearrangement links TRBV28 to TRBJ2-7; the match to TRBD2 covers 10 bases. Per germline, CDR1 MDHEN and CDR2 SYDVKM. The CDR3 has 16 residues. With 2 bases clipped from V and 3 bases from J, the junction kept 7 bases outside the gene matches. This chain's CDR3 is CASSLGRASGSYEQYF. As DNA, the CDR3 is TGTGCCAGCAGTTTAGGGCGGGCTAGCGGGAGCTACGAGCAGTACTTC.

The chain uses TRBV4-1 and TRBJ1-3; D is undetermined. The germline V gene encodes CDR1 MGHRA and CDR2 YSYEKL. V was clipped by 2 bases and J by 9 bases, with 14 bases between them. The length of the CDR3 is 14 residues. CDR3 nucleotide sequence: TGCGCCAGCAGCCAACTCGTGCGGGCGGGCACCATATATTTT. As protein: CASSQLVRAGTIYF.

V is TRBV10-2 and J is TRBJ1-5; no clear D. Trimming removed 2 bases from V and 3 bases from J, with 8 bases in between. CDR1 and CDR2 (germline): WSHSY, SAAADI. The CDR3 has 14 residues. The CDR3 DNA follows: TGCGCCAGCAGTGAGGCCAGGTCCAATCAGCCCCAGCATTTT. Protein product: CASSEARSNQPQHF.

The CDR3 DNA reads as TGTGCCAGCAGCTCGGACAGCGTGAACACCGGGGAGCTGTTTTTT. Translation gives CASSSDSVNTGELFF. The chain joins TRBV7-9 to TRBJ2-2, with D perhaps matching TRBD1 (6 bases). Germline values: CDR1 SEHNR, CDR2 FQNEAQ (reference sequence). Deletions cut 4 bases from V and 1 base from J, with 10 bases between. CDR3 length: 15 amino acids.

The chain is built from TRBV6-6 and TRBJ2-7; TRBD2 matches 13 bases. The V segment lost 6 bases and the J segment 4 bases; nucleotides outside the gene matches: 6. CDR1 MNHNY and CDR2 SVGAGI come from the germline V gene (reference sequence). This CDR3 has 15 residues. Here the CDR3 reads CASRPGTSGNYEQYF. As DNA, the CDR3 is TGTGCCAGCAGACCCGGGACTAGCGGGAATTACGAGCAGTACTTC.